This T cell receptor (beta chain) originates from a study of blood T cell repertoires in COVID-19 (dated by TCRdb to 2020 to 2021). About the study as a whole: Collaborator samples came from the United States, Italy and Spain and covered acute and convalescent phases of COVID-19. The prospective study material was composed of cDNA or gDNA derived from T cells, B-cell-depleted T cells, or PBMCs. Subjects who had been exposed to COVID-19, were actively infected with it, or had recovered from it provided the deeply sampled blood TCRbeta repertoires that made up the dataset. The repertoires were released in a freely available public database meant as a resource for research on the immune response to SARS-CoV-2. Samples came from the ongoing ImmuneRACE study (first 160 participants) plus 1,254 subjects from 6 global collaborators. The sample metadata nearly always contained a de-identified subject ID, COVID-19 status, age in years and sex. Where available, HLA class I and class II types were obtained from metadata supplied by the sample provider rather than from assay-based typing. The paper as a whole reports these results and caveats: Clinical and demographic metadata were provided uncurated, with the amount varying by source and participant.

The CDR3 sequence holds 14 residues, the cysteine and phenylalanine included. CDR3 DNA only is kept here, 42 bases in frame from base 1. In the germline V gene, CDR1 corresponds to SQVTM and CDR2 to ANQGSEA. V trim: 1 base; J trim: 4 bases; unmatched bases: 5. This clone showed up just once. Its cognate antigen has yet to be identified. Base qualities are not at hand, and no much larger clone is one base apart. Collaborating institutions collected whole blood in K2EDTA tubes following their own protocols. For TCRbeta analysis, collaborators shipped samples as frozen whole blood, isolated PBMCs, or DNA extracted from either of those sample types. TCRbeta CDR3 regions were amplified from genomic DNA using the immunoSEQ Assay, a bias-controlled multiplex PCR. The authors' pipeline ran thus. The number of nucleated cells in each sample was estimated by amplification of reference gene primers within the assay. To quantify the absolute abundance of each unique TCRbeta CDR3 rearrangement, sequence reads were collapsed and filtered. For each sample, productive Simpson clonality was calculated by taking the square root of Simpson's diversity index across productive rearrangements. Here the immuneACCESS table is served through TCRdb, limited to in-frame sequences with V and J called. Missing clones are a known gap in these copies; in checked studies unresolved V genes cover under half, and the rest lacks a known reason. That table is the source of V, J and clone size, and D and trimming were worked out from the DNA. This sample is represented by 200,000 to 250,000 clones; approximately 79% of them were singletons. Together, the top ten hold 4.9% of the sample.

The receptor comes from an elderly woman with active or convalescent COVID-19. The chain is encoded by TRBV29-1 joined to TRBJ2-3, and TRBD2 aligns with 7 junction nucleotides. The sequenced sample consisted of peripheral blood. The sequenced DNA is TGCAGCGTTGAAGGAGGGAGCGGGGCAGATACGCAGTATTTT. Its coded protein is CSVEGGSGADTQYF.